A single sample is the source of the 15 T cell receptor beta chains below, sequenced in a study of shared clonotypes between healthy human individuals. Method: immunoSEQ multiplex PCR; TCRdb's copy keeps in-frame clones and lacks some. The sample carries approximately 250,000 clones, 50% to 80% recorded once. Sequencing used memory CD4+ T cells sorted from blood. This sample's subset: CD45RA-negative fraction. These TCRs come from a man aged 25-40 years in good health.

The gene calls are TRBV11-2 and TRBJ1-4; possibly TRBD1 for D (6 bases). The ends were cut back, 1 base at V and 3 bases at J, with 12 bases in the middle. Germline CDR1 SGHAT, CDR2 FQNNGV. CDR3 length: 16 residues. The CDR3 sequence: CASSLAPGAANEKLFF. In nucleotides, the CDR3 is TGTGCCAGCAGCTTAGCCCCGGGGGCTGCTAATGAAAAACTGTTTTTT.

The chain joins TRBV21-1 to TRBJ1-1. TRBV21-1 is annotated as a pseudogene. The CDR3 extends over 16 amino acids. CDR3 in amino acids: CASSKQQAEGNTEAFF. The DNA for the CDR3 is TGTGCCAGCAGCAAACAACAGGCCGAGGGAAACACTGAAGCTTTCTTT.

In its sample, this clone was seen a few times. V usage is TRBV9 and J usage is TRBJ2-2; TRBD2 matches at 14 bases. Trimming cost V 0 bases and J 6 bases; bases outside gene matches: 22. The CDR3 extends over 23 amino acids. Looked up from germline, CDR1 is SGDLS and CDR2 is YYNGEE. CDR3 in amino acids: CASSVGPGTSGSRAAEGPGELFF. The CDR3 DNA is TGTGCCAGCAGCGTAGGTCCCGGGACTAGCGGGAGTCGTGCCGCGGAGGGCCCCGGGGAGCTGTTTTTT.

This clone came up once. The chain uses TRBV11-2 and TRBJ1-2; D is ambiguous. CDR1 SGHAT and CDR2 FQNNGV come from the germline V gene. The CDR3 sequence is 13 residues long. V lost 5 bases and J lost 5, with 12 bases in between. This CDR3 reads CASSPPIFYGYTF. The CDR3 DNA follows: TGTGCCAGCAGCCCCCCCATATTTTATGGCTACACCTTC.

The V call is TRBV25-1, the J call TRBJ2-3; TRBD2 matches at 11 bases. This CDR3 spans 14 amino acids. Germline V lookup: CDR1 MGHDK, CDR2 SYGVNS. V trimming: 5 bases; J trimming: 6 bases; junction bases outside the gene matches: 4. The CDR3 loop is CASSKLAGVDTQYF. CDR3 nucleotide sequence: TGTGCCAGCAGTAAACTAGCGGGAGTTGATACGCAGTATTTT.

About this clone itself: Other DNA sequences in the same sample also yield this CDR3. V usage is TRBV28 and J usage is TRBJ2-7; 10 bases are a match to TRBD2. CDR1 MDHEN and CDR2 SYDVKM come from the germline V gene. The CDR3 covers 15 residues. V gave up 4 bases and J gave up 0 bases; unmatched junction bases: 3. CDR3 in amino acids: CASSSLAGGSYEQYF. The CDR3 DNA is TGTGCCAGCAGTTCTTTAGCGGGAGGCTCCTACGAGCAGTACTTC.

Concerning this clone itself: The germline gene is not matched at one end of the junction; a read error may be the cause. The rearrangement joins TRBV5-5 to TRBJ2-7, with no clear D. Germline values: CDR1 SGHKS, CDR2 YYEKEE (reference sequence). The CDR3 covers 13 residues. CDR3 sequence reads: CASSQDHMGEQYF. The CDR3 DNA reads as TGCGCCAGCAGCCAAGACCACATGGGCGAGCAGTACTTC.

The gene calls are TRBV19 and TRBJ2-1; 7 bases are shared with TRBD2. Germline trimming cut 0 bases from V and 8 bases from J; bases unmatched to any gene: 10. CDR1 LNHDA and CDR2 SQIVND come from the germline V gene (reference sequence). CDR3 length equals 16 residues. CDR3 loop: CASSIDHVGGMDEQFF. CDR3 sequence (DNA): TGTGCCAGTAGTATAGATCACGTGGGAGGGATGGATGAGCAGTTCTTC. The full variable domain, rest sourced from reference TRBV19 and TRBJ2-1, is DGGITQSPKYLFRKEGQNVTLSCEQNLNHDAMYWYRQDPGQGLRLIYYSQIVNDFQKGDIAEGYSVSREKKESFPLTVTSAQKNPTAFYLCASSIDHVGGMDEQFFGPGTRLTVL.

Of note for this clone: Other DNA sequences in this specimen translate into the identical CDR3. This chain joins TRBV2 and TRBJ2-5, with TRBD1 as a possible D gene (5 bases). CDR1 is SNHLY and CDR2 is FYNNEI in the germline V gene. Trimming took 4 bases from V and 3 from J, leaving 9 bases between them. The CDR3 is 13 amino acids. CDR3 sequence: CASSVQGKETQYF. DNA for the CDR3: TGTGCCAGCAGTGTTCAGGGAAAAGAGACCCAGTACTTC.

This clone showed up just a few times. J is TRBJ1-1 and V is TRBV7-2; perhaps TRBD1 as D (5 bases). Trimming cost V 8 bases and J 1 base, with 8 bases left between them. There are 12 residues in the CDR3. Germline V lookup: CDR1 SGHTA, CDR2 FQGNSA. This CDR3 is CASGRANTEAFF. The DNA of the CDR3 is TGTGCCAGCGGCAGGGCGAACACTGAAGCTTTCTTT.

This chain uses TRBV7-8 with TRBJ2-2, with D possibly being TRBD1 (6 bases). From germline, CDR1 is SGHVS and CDR2 FQNEAQ. Trimming left V 5 bases short and J 5 bases short, with 15 bases between. The CDR3 covers 15 residues. The CDR3, as DNA: TGTGCCAGCAGCCCCATGGACAGTCGAACCGGGGAGCTGTTTTTT. It translates to CASSPMDSRTGELFF.

The J gene is TRBJ1-4, the V gene TRBV9; tentative D call: TRBD1 (5 bases). The V and J ends lost 6 bases and 7 bases respectively, with 16 bases between them. This CDR3 spans 14 amino acids. Germline values: CDR1 SGDLS, CDR2 YYNGEE. CDR3 in DNA: TGTGCCAGCAACCGTCAGGGTGGAGGTGAAAAACTGTTTTTT. This gives the protein CASNRQGGGEKLFF. The full variable domain, rest sourced from reference TRBV9 and TRBJ1-4, is DSGVTQTPKHLITATGQRVTLRCSPRSGDLSVYWYQQSLDQGLQFLIQYYNGEERAKGNILERFSAQQFPDLHSELNLSSLELGDSALYFCASNRQGGGEKLFFGSGTQLSVL.

V and J are TRBV20-1 and TRBJ2-7; D is perhaps TRBD2 (5 bases). Deletions cut 6 bases from V and 3 bases from J, with 9 bases between. Per germline, CDR1 DFQATT and CDR2 SNEGSKA (reference sequence). The CDR3 spans 11 residues. CDR3 residues: CSARRDYEQYF. CDR3 nucleotides: TGCAGTGCACGCCGGGACTACGAGCAGTACTTC.

There are a few counts of this clone. The gene calls are TRBV11-2 and TRBJ1-4, with D perhaps TRBD1 (5 bases). CDR3 size: 14 residues. V was trimmed by 5 bases and J by 3 bases, leaving 10 bases between them. CDR1 SGHAT and CDR2 FQNNGV come from the germline V gene. The CDR3 coding sequence is TGTGCCAGCAGCCGGCTGGGACCTAATGAAAAACTGTTTTTT. This codes for CASSRLGPNEKLFF.

The V call is TRBV19, the J call TRBJ1-5; 9 bases line up with TRBD1. Germline-derived CDR1 and CDR2 are LNHDA and SQIVND (reference sequence). The V gene end was trimmed by 8 bases and the J gene end by 1 base; junction bases not matched to a gene: 6. The CDR3 contains 15 residues. CDR3 sequence (DNA): TGTGCCAGTCGCGCCGGGACAGGGAGCAATCAGCCCCAGCATTTT. It specifies CASRAGTGSNQPQHF. Variable domain in full (rest from reference TRBV19 and TRBJ1-5): DGGITQSPKYLFRKEGQNVTLSCEQNLNHDAMYWYRQDPGQGLRLIYYSQIVNDFQKGDIAEGYSVSREKKESFPLTVTSAQKNPTAFYLCASRAGTGSNQPQHFGDGTRLSIL.